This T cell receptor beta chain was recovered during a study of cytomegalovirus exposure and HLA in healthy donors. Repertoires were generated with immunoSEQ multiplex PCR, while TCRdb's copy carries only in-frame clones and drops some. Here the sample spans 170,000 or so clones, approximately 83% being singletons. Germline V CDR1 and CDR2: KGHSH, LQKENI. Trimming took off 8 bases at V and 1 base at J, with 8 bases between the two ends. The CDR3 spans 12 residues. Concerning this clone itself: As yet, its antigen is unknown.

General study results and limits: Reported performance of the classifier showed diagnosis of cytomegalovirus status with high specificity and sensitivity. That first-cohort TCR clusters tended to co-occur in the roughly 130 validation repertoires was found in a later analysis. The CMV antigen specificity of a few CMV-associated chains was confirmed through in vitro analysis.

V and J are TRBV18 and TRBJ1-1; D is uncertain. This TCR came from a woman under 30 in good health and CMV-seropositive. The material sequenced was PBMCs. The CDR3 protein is CASTQENTEAFF. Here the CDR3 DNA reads TGTGCCAGCACCCAGGAGAACACTGAAGCTTTCTTT.